This T cell receptor (beta chain) was identified in a study of a mutant IDH1 vaccine in newly diagnosed glioma. Turning to the study itself: Patients received eight vaccinations in weeks 1, 3, 5, 7, 11, 15, 19, 23. Treated patients had a mean age of 40.4 years and a roughly 62% male, 37.5% female split. Previous treatment comprised radiotherapy, temozolomide, or both, mostly both.

Regarding this clone: The antigen is undetermined.

Time point: week 23, last vaccination. In every dose of vaccine, 300 ug of mutant IDH1 20-mer peptide was given alongside topical imiquimod. Every donor had a new WHO grade 3 or 4 astrocytoma that was IDH1-mutant, with loss of nuclear ATRX. CDR3 size: 15 residues. Per the germline V gene, CDR1 is SGHAT and CDR2 is FQNNGV. Trimming cost V 4 bases and J 4 bases, with 17 bases left between them. This table comes from immunoSEQ multiplex PCR, and its TCRdb copy is limited to in-frame clones, with some not included. The data hold about 11,000 clones, with around 89% observed a single time. The gene calls are TRBV11-2 and TRBJ2-7; TRBD1 or TRBD2 may be the D gene (5 bases each). The clonotype comes from a woman aged 40-49 years with glioma. Some clones in this sample may be carry-over from other donors' samples. The specimen comprised PBMCs, sampled from a glioma patient whose treatment included an IDH1 peptide vaccine. CDR3 sequence reads: CASSSRDVRYYEQYF. CDR3 DNA: TGTGCCAGCAGCTCCCGGGACGTTCGATATTACGAGCAGTACTTC. The variable domain in full, completed from reference TRBV11-2 and TRBJ2-7, reads EAGVAQSPRYKIIEKRQSVAFWCNPISGHATLYWYQQILGQGPKLLIQFQNNGVVDDSQLPKDRFSAERLKGVDSTLKIQPAKLEDSAVYLCASSSRDVRYYEQYFGPGTRLTVT.